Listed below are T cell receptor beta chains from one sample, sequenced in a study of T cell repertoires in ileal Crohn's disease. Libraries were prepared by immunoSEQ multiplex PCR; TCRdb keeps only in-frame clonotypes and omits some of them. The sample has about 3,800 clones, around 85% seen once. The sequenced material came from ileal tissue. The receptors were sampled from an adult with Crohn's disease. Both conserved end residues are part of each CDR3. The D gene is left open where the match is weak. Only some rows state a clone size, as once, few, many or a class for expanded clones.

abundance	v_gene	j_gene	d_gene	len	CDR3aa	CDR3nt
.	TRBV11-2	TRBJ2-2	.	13	CASSLALTGELFF	TGTGCCAGCAGCTTAGCCCTCACCGGGGAGCTGTTTTTT
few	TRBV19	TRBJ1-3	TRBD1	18	CASSIPGQQYISGNTIYF	TGTGCCAGTAGTATCCCGGGACAGCAATATATCTCTGGAAACACCATATATTTT
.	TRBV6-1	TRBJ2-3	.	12	CASSDPRYTQYF	TGTGCCAGCAGTGACCCCCGGTATACGCAGTATTTT
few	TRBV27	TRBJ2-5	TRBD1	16	CASRKRDRDFQETQYF	TGTGCCAGCAGGAAAAGGGACAGGGATTTCCAAGAGACCCAGTACTTC
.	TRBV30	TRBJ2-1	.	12	CAWSVQGNEQFF	TGTGCCTGGAGTGTACAGGGCAATGAGCAGTTCTTC
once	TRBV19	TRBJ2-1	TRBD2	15	CASSSGLADYNEQFF	TGTGCCAGTAGTTCGGGACTAGCGGACTACAATGAGCAGTTCTTC
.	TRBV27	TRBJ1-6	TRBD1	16	CASSNRQGAVNSPLHF	TGTGCCAGCAGCAATAGACAGGGGGCAGTTAATTCACCCCTCCACTTT
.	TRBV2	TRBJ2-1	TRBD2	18	CASSSLAGAPSSYNEQFF	TGTGCCAGCAGTTCTCTAGCGGGAGCGCCAAGCTCCTACAATGAGCAGTTCTTC
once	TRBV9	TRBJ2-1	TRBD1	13	CASGTGSFNEQFF	TGTGCCAGCGGGACAGGGAGTTTCAATGAGCAGTTCTTC
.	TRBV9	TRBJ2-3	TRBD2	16	CASSVELADPTDTQYF	TGTGCCAGCAGCGTAGAACTAGCGGACCCCACAGATACGCAGTATTTT
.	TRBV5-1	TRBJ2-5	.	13	CASTRGFQETQYF	TGCGCCAGCACACGCGGATTTCAAGAGACCCAGTACTTC
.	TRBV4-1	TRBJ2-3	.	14	CASSPGTHTDTQYF	TGCGCCAGCAGCCCCGGGACTCACACAGATACGCAGTATTTT
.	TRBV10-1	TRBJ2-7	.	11	CASSAGSEQYF	TGCGCCAGCAGTGCCGGGTCCGAGCAGTACTTC
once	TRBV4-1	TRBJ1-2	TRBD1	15	CASSQRQGVGYGYTF	TGCGCCAGCAGCCAAAGACAGGGGGTAGGGTATGGCTACACCTTC
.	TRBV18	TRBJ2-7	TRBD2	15	CASSPGLAGGIEQYF	TGTGCCAGCTCTCCAGGACTAGCGGGAGGTATCGAGCAGTACTTC
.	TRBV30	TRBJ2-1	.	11	CAWTGRAGQFF	TGTGCCTGGACCGGCAGGGCTGGGCAGTTCTTC
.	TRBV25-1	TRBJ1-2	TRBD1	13	CASRQGAGYGYTF	TGTGCCAGCCGACAGGGGGCGGGTTATGGCTACACCTTC
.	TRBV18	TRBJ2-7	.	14	CASSYSRAAYEQYF	TGTGCCAGCTCGTATTCCAGGGCTGCCTACGAGCAGTACTTC
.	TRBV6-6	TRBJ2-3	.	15	CASSQQSPGTDTQYF	TGTGCCAGCAGTCAACAGTCTCCCGGCACAGATACGCAGTATTTT
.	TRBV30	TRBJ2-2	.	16	CAWSVRQTSSTGELFF	TGTGCCTGGAGCGTACGACAGACATCTTCCACCGGGGAGCTGTTTTTT
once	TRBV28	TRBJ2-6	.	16	CASSLGTYSGANVLTF	TGTGCCAGCAGTTTAGGGACATACTCTGGGGCCAACGTCCTGACTTTC
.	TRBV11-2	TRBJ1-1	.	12	CASSFGYSEAFF	TGTGCCAGCAGCTTCGGGTACTCTGAAGCTTTCTTT
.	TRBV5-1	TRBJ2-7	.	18	CASSLGLSGTTSSYEQYF	TGCGCCAGCAGCTTGGGATTGTCCGGGACAACGAGCTCCTACGAGCAGTACTTC
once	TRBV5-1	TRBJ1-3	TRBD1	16	CASSPDRRGAGNTIYF	TGCGCCAGCAGCCCAGACCGCAGGGGGGCTGGAAACACCATATATTTT
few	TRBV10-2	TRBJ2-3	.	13	CASIGISTDTQYF	TGCGCCAGCATTGGCATTAGCACAGATACGCAGTATTTT
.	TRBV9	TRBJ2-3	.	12	CASSPGTDTQYF	TGTGCCAGCAGCCCCGGCACAGATACGCAGTATTTT
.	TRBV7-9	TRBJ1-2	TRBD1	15	CASSPGTGIGYGYTF	TGTGCCAGCAGCCCCGGGACAGGGATAGGATATGGCTACACCTTC
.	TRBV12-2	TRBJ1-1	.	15	CASRSGDSQNTEAFF	TGTGCAAGTCGCTCCGGGGACAGTCAGAACACTGAAGCTTTCTTT
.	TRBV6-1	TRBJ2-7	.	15	CASSERQGRFYEQYF	TGTGCCAGCAGTGAACGACAAGGGAGATTCTACGAGCAGTACTTC
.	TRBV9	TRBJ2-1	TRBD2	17	CASSVEPAGVDRNEQFF	TGTGCCAGCAGCGTAGAACCAGCGGGAGTCGACCGCAATGAGCAGTTCTTC
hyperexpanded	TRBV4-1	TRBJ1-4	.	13	CASSRSGEEKLFF	TGCGCCAGCAGCCGATCGGGGGAGGAAAAACTGTTTTTT
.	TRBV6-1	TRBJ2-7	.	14	CASSEADRYYEQYF	TGTGCCAGCAGTGAGGCGGACAGATACTACGAGCAGTACTTC
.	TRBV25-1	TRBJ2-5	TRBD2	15	CASSVSGTIGETQYF	TGTGCCAGCAGCGTCAGCGGGACTATCGGGGAGACCCAGTACTTC
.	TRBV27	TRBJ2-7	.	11	CASSGGTEQYF	TGTGCCAGCAGTGGAGGGACCGAGCAGTACTTC
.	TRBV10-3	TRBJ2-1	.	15	CAISEGGTSYNEQFF	TGTGCCATCAGTGAGGGCGGGACCTCCTACAATGAGCAGTTCTTC
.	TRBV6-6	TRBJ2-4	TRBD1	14	CASRLTGVQNIQYF	TGTGCCAGCAGACTAACAGGGGTTCAAAACATTCAGTACTTC
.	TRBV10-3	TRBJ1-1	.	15	CAISERGKGETEAFF	TGTGCCATCAGTGAGAGGGGGAAAGGAGAGACTGAAGCTTTCTTT
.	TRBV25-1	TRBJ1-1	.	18	CASSDPAGLLGPDTEAFF	TGTGCCAGCAGTGACCCCGCGGGACTTCTTGGTCCGGACACTGAAGCTTTCTTT
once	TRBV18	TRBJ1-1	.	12	CASSAQGAEAFF	TGTGCCAGCTCGGCCCAGGGCGCTGAAGCTTTCTTT
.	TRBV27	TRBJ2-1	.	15	CASSWGLPLDNEQFF	TGTGCCAGCAGTTGGGGACTTCCCTTAGACAATGAGCAGTTCTTC
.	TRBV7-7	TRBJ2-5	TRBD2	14	CASSSPSGDGTQYF	TGTGCCAGCAGCTCCCCTAGCGGGGATGGGACCCAGTACTTC
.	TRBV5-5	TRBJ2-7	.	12	CASSQHSYEQYF	TGTGCCAGCAGCCAACACAGCTACGAGCAGTACTTC
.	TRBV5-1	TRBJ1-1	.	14	CASSDRGMNTEAFF	TGCGCCAGCAGCGATAGGGGGATGAACACTGAAGCTTTCTTT
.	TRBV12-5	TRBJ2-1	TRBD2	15	CASGLSGLAFNEQFF	TGTGCTAGTGGTTTGTCCGGACTAGCGTTCAATGAGCAGTTCTTC
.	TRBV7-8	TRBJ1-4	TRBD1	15	CASSTRQGGGEKLFF	TGTGCCAGCAGCACCCGACAGGGGGGAGGGGAAAAACTGTTTTTT
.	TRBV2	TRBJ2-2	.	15	CASSRQDANTGELFF	TGTGCCAGCAGTCGACAGGACGCGAACACCGGGGAGCTGTTTTTT
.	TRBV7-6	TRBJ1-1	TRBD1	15	CASSWAGQGNTEAFF	TGTGCCAGCAGCTGGGCCGGACAGGGGAACACTGAAGCTTTCTTT
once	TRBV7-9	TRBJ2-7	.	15	CASSPLVGRLGEQYF	TGTGCCAGCAGCCCCTTGGTAGGGAGGTTAGGCGAGCAGTACTTC
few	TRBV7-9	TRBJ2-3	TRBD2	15	CASAWPGGKSDTQYF	TGTGCCAGCGCCTGGCCGGGAGGGAAGTCAGATACGCAGTATTTT
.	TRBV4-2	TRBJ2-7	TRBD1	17	CASSQDLTGEITYEQYF	TGTGCCAGCAGCCAAGACCTGACAGGGGAAATTACCTACGAGCAGTACTTC
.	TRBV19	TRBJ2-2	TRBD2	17	CASSTSRTSGNTGELFF	TGTGCCAGTAGTACCTCCCGGACTAGCGGGAACACCGGGGAGCTGTTTTTT
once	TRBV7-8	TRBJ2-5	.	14	CASSLGLARKTQYF	TGTGCCAGCAGCTTAGGGCTAGCCCGTAAGACCCAGTACTTC
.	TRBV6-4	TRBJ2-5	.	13	CASSVSEKETQYF	TGTGCCAGCAGTGTTTCGGAGAAAGAGACCCAGTACTTC
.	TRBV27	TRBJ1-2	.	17	CASSLSHTGNVHYGYTF	TGTGCCAGCAGTTTATCCCATACAGGGAATGTGCACTATGGCTACACCTTC
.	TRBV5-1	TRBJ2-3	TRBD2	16	CASSVLLAGGPDTQYF	TGCGCCAGCAGCGTACTACTAGCGGGAGGGCCAGATACGCAGTATTTT
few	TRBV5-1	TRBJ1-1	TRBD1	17	CASSSSPTGDVHTEAFF	TGCGCCAGCAGCTCCTCGCCGACAGGGGACGTACACACTGAAGCTTTCTTT
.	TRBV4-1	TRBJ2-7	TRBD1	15	CASSQVARGPYEQYF	TGCGCCAGCAGCCAAGTTGCCAGGGGGCCCTACGAGCAGTACTTC
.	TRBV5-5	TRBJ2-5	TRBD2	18	CASTIPGTAGGRWETQYF	TGTGCCAGCACCATCCCTGGGACGGCGGGGGGACGGTGGGAGACCCAGTACTTC